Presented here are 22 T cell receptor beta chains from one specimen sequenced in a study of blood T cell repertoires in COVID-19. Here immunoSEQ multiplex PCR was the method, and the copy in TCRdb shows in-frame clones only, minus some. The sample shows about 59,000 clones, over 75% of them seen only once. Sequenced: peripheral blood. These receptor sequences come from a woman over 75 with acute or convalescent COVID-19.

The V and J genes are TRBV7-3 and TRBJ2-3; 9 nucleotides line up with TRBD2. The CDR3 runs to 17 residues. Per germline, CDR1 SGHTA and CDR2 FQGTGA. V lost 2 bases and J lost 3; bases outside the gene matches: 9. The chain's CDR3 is CASSLLGGSGGTDTQYF. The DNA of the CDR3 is TGTGCCAGCAGCTTACTCGGCGGTAGCGGGGGAACAGATACGCAGTATTTT.

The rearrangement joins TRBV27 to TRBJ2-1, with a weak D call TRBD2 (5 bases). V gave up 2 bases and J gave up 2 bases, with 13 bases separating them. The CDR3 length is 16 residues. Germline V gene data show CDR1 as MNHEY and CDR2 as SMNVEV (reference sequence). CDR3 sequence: CASSLTTTVPYNEQFF. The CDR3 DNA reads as TGTGCCAGCAGTTTAACGACTACCGTTCCCTACAATGAGCAGTTCTTC.

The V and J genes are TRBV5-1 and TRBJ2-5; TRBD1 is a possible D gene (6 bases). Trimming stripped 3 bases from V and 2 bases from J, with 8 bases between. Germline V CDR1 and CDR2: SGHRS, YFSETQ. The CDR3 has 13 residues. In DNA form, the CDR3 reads TGCGCCAGCAGCTCGACAGGACAAGAGACCCAGTACTTC. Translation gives CASSSTGQETQYF.

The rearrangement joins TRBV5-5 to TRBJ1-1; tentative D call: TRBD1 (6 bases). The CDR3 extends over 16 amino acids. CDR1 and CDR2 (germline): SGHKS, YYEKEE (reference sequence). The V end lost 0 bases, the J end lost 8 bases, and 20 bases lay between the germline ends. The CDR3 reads CASSLVAGARVGEAFF. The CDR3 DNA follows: TGTGCCAGCAGCTTGGTGGCAGGGGCCAGGGTCGGGGAAGCTTTCTTT. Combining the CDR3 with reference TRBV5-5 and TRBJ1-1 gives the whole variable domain DAGVTQSPTHLIKTRGQQVTLRCSPISGHKSVSWYQQVLGQGPQFIFQYYEKEERGRGNFPDRFSARQFPNYSSELNVNALLLGDSALYLCASSLVAGARVGEAFFGQGTRLTVV.

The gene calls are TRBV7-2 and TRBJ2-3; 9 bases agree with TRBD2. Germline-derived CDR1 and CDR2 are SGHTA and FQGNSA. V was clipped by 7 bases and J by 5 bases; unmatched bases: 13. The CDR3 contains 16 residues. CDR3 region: CASTRVLAGVVDTQYF. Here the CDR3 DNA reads TGTGCCAGCACCCGCGTTTTAGCGGGAGTGGTAGATACGCAGTATTTT.

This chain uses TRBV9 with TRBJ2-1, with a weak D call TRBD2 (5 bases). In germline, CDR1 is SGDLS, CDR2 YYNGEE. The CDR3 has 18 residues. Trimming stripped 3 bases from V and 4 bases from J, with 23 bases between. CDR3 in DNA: TGTGCCAGCAGCGCGCTCCCCTCGTCCGGGAAACTTTACAATGAGCAGTTCTTC. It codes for CASSALPSSGKLYNEQFF.

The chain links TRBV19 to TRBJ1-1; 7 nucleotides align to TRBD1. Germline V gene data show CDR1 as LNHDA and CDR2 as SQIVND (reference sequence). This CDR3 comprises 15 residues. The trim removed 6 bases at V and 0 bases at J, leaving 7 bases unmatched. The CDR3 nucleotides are TGTGCCAGTAGGGAACAGGGGCCTTTGAACACTGAAGCTTTCTTT. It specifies CASREQGPLNTEAFF. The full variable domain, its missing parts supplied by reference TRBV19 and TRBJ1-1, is DGGITQSPKYLFRKEGQNVTLSCEQNLNHDAMYWYRQDPGQGLRLIYYSQIVNDFQKGDIAEGYSVSREKKESFPLTVTSAQKNPTAFYLCASREQGPLNTEAFFGQGTRLTVV.

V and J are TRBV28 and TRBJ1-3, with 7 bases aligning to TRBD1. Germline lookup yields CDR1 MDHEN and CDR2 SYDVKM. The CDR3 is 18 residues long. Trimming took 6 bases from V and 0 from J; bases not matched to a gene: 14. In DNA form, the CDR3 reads TGTGCCAGCAGGGGGGACAGCCTCACGTTGAGCTCTGGAAACACCATATATTTT. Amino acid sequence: CASRGDSLTLSSGNTIYF.

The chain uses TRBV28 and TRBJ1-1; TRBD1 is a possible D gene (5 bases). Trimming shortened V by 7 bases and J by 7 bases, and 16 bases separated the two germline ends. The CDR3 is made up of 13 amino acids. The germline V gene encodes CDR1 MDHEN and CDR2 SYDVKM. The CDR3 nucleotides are TGTGCCAGCACCCCCGGGGGGTCGGATGAAGCTTTCTTT. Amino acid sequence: CASTPGGSDEAFF.

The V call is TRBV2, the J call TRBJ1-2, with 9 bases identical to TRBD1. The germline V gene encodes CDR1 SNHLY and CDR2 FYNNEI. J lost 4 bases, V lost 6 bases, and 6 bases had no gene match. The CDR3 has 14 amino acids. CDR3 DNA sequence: TGTGCCAGCAGAGACAGGGGGGCCCCCTATGGCTACACCTTC. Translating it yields CASRDRGAPYGYTF.

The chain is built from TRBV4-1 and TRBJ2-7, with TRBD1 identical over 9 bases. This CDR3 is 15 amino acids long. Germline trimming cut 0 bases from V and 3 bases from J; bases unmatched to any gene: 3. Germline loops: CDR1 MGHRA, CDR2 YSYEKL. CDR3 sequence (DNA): TGCGCCAGCAGCCAAGAGGACAGGGGAATCTACGAGCAGTACTTC. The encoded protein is CASSQEDRGIYEQYF.

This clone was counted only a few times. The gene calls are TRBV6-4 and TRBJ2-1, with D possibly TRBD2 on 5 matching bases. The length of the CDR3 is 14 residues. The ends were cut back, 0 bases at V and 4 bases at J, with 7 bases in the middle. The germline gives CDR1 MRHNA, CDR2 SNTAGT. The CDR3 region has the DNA TGTGCCAGCAGTGACTCGGAGGAATACAATGAGCAGTTCTTC. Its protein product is CASSDSEEYNEQFF.

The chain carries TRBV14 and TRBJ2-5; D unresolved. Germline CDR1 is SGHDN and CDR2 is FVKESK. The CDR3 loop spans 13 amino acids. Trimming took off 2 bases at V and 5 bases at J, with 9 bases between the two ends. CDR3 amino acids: CASSQIEWETQYF. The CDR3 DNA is TGTGCCAGCAGCCAAATCGAGTGGGAGACCCAGTACTTC.

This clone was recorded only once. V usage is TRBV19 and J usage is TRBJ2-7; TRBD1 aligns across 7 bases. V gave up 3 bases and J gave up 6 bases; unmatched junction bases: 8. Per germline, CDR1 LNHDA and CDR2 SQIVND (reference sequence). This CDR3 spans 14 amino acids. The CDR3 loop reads CASSIGGQAREQYF. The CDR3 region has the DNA TGTGCCAGTAGTATTGGTGGACAGGCACGCGAGCAGTACTTC.

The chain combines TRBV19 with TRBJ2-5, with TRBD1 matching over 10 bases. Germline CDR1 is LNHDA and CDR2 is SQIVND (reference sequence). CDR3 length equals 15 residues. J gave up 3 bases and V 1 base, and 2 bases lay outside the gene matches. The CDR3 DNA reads TGTGCCAGTAGTATAGCGGGACAGGGGAAAGAGACCCAGTACTTC. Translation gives CASSIAGQGKETQYF.

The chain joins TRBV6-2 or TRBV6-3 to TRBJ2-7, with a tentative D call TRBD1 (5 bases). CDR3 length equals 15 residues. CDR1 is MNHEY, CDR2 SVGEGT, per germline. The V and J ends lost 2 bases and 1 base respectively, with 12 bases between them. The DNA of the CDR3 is TGTGCCAGCAGTTACCCGACAGCTTCTTCCTACGAGCAGTACTTC. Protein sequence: CASSYPTASSYEQYF.

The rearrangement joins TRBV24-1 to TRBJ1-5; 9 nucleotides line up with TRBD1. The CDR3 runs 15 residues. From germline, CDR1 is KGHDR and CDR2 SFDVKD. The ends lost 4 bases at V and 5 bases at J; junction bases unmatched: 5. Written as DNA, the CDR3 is TGTGCCACCAGTGACGGGACAGGGATCTATCAGCCCCAGCATTTT. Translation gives CATSDGTGIYQPQHF.

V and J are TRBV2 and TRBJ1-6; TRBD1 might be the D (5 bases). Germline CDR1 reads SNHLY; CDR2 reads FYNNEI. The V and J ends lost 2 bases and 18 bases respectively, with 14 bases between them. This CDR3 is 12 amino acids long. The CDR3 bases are TGTGCCAGCAGTGAAACAGGAGGGTCCGGCCACTTT. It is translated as CASSETGGSGHF. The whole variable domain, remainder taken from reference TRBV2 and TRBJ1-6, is EPEVTQTPSHQVTQMGQEVILRCVPISNHLYFYWYRQILGQKVEFLVSFYNNEISEKSEIFDDQFSVERPDGSNFTLKIRSTKLEDSAMYFCASSETGGSGHFGNGTRLTVT.

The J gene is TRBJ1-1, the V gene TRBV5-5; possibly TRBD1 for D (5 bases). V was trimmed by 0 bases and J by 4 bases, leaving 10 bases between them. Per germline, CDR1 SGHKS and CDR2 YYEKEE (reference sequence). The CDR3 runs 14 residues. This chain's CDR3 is CASSLAQGLTEAFF. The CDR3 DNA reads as TGTGCCAGCAGCTTGGCCCAGGGTCTCACTGAAGCTTTCTTT.

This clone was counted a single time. The chain's CDR3 is CASNRGGIYEQYF. CDR3 coding DNA: TGCGCCAGCAATAGGGGGGGGATCTACGAGCAGTACTTC. The chain couples TRBV5-1 to TRBJ2-7, with a possible D match to TRBD2 (7 bases). Trimming left V 6 bases short and J 3 bases short, with 13 bases between. Germline V gene lookup returns CDR1 SGHRS and CDR2 YFSETQ. This CDR3 comprises 13 residues.

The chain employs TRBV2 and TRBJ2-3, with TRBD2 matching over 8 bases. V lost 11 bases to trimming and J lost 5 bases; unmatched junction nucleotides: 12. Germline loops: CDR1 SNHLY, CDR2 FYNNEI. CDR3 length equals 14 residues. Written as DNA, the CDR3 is TGTGCCTCGACGGCCAGCGGGAGAGGAGATACGCAGTATTTT. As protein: CASTASGRGDTQYF.

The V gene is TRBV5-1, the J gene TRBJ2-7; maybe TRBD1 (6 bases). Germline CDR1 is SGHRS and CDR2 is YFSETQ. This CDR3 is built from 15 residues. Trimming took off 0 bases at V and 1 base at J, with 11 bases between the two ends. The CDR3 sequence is CASSLGTAASYEQYF. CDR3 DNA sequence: TGCGCCAGCAGCTTGGGGACAGCCGCTTCCTACGAGCAGTACTTC.